This is a list of T cell receptor beta chains from one sample in a study of PD-1 blockade in classical Hodgkin lymphoma. The protocol was immunoSEQ multiplex PCR, while the TCRdb copy is restricted to in-frame clones and leaves out a portion. Among 25,000 to 30,000 clones listed, roughly 88% were seen once. Sequenced here: CD8+ T cells from blood, sampled at baseline. The receptor set was obtained from a human donor with classical Hodgkin lymphoma. Each CDR3 is given with its conserved first and last residue. D genes are given only for firm matches. Size tells how often a clone was seen (once, few, many) or the class of an expanded clone, and some rows leave it out.

D gene	V gene	J gene	clone size	CDR3 protein	CDR3 DNA
TRBD2	TRBV30	TRBJ2-3	-	CAWSVLAGVVDTQYF	TGTGCCTGGAGTGTACTAGCGGGAGTGGTGGATACGCAGTATTTT
-	TRBV6-5	TRBJ2-1	-	CASSYRGSYNEQFF	TGTGCCAGCAGTTACAGGGGCTCCTACAATGAGCAGTTCTTC
TRBD2	TRBV10-3	TRBJ2-1	-	CAISDKLADSYNEQFF	TGTGCCATCAGTGACAAACTAGCGGACTCCTACAATGAGCAGTTCTTC
TRBD1	TRBV27	TRBJ1-5	-	CASSFGRGLGQPQHF	TGTGCCAGCAGTTTTGGCAGGGGGCTTGGTCAGCCCCAGCATTTT
TRBD2	TRBV7-9	TRBJ2-3	-	CASSLARTSLPEYTDTQYF	TGTGCCAGCAGCTTAGCTCGGACTAGCCTCCCGGAATATACAGATACGCAGTATTTT
-	TRBV28	TRBJ2-7	-	CASSTKRTSLGEQYF	TGTGCCAGCAGTACTAAAAGGACGAGCTTGGGCGAGCAGTACTTC
TRBD1	TRBV27	TRBJ1-3	-	CASKVGGQGEYTIYF	TGTGCCAGCAAAGTAGGGGGACAGGGCGAGTACACCATATATTTT
-	TRBV28	TRBJ1-2	-	CASSLQGTDGYTF	TGTGCCAGCAGTTTACAGGGGACGGATGGCTACACCTTC
-	TRBV27	TRBJ1-1	-	CASSWGVDSPTEAFF	TGTGCCAGCAGTTGGGGTGTAGACAGCCCCACTGAAGCTTTCTTT
-	TRBV28	TRBJ2-7	once	CASSSPLVGEEQYF	TGTGCCAGCAGTTCCCCACTAGTTGGGGAAGAGCAGTACTTC
-	TRBV11-3	TRBJ2-7	-	CASSLGAGEQYF	TGTGCCAGCAGCTTGGGTGCGGGCGAGCAGTACTTC
-	TRBV5-8	TRBJ1-5	-	CASSLGGGQPQHF	TGTGCCAGCAGCTTGGGTGGGGGTCAGCCCCAGCATTTT
TRBD1	TRBV27	TRBJ1-2	-	CASSFLGQGAQLAYGYTF	TGTGCCAGCAGTTTCTTGGGGCAGGGGGCCCAACTTGCCTATGGCTACACCTTC
-	TRBV5-4	TRBJ1-1	-	CASSHSGDRAEAFF	TGTGCCAGCAGCCATTCAGGGGATCGTGCTGAAGCTTTCTTT
-	TRBV29-1	TRBJ2-7	-	CSVEGSGYEQYF	TGCAGCGTTGAAGGAAGCGGATACGAGCAGTACTTC
TRBD2	TRBV7-2	TRBJ2-1	-	CASSGRTSGRGNEQFF	TGTGCCAGCAGCGGACGGACTAGCGGGAGAGGGAATGAGCAGTTCTTC
-	TRBV6-5	TRBJ2-7	once	CASGSPYEQYF	TGTGCCAGCGGATCCCCCTACGAGCAGTACTTC
-	TRBV7-6	TRBJ1-1	-	CASSLDWANTEAFF	TGTGCCAGCAGCTTAGATTGGGCGAACACTGAAGCTTTCTTT
-	TRBV27	TRBJ1-5	-	CASSITGRAQHF	TGTGCCAGCAGTATCACAGGCAGGGCCCAGCATTTT
-	TRBV5-8	TRBJ1-1	few	CASVRTNWGTEAFF	TGTGCCAGCGTGAGGACCAATTGGGGGACTGAAGCTTTCTTT
-	TRBV28	TRBJ2-7	few	CASSGVEQYF	TGTGCCAGCAGTGGGGTCGAGCAGTACTTC
-	TRBV28	TRBJ2-7	-	CASSFAQSYEQYF	TGTGCCAGCAGTTTTGCCCAGTCCTACGAGCAGTACTTC
TRBD1	TRBV29-1	TRBJ2-7	-	CSVTTGTGVNEQYF	TGCAGCGTCACTACCGGGACAGGGGTGAACGAGCAGTACTTC
TRBD1	TRBV4-1	TRBJ1-1	medium-sized	CASSIRDRGREAFF	TGCGCCAGCAGCATCCGGGACAGGGGTCGAGAAGCTTTCTTT
-	TRBV5-6	TRBJ2-3	-	CASSLGSNTDTQYF	TGTGCCAGCAGCTTGGGTTCCAACACAGATACGCAGTATTTT
-	TRBV7-9	TRBJ2-5	-	CASWDGFQETQYF	TGTGCCAGCTGGGATGGATTCCAAGAGACCCAGTACTTC
TRBD1	TRBV9	TRBJ2-7	-	CASSASGTGHEQYF	TGTGCCAGCAGCGCATCCGGGACAGGGCACGAGCAGTACTTC
TRBD1	TRBV27	TRBJ2-3	-	CASQLRDRLTDTQYF	TGTGCCAGCCAACTCCGGGACAGGCTAACAGATACGCAGTATTTT
-	TRBV28	TRBJ1-4	-	CASSYSLAQGKGEKLFF	TGTGCCAGCAGTTATTCCCTCGCACAGGGTAAGGGTGAAAAACTGTTTTTT
-	TRBV6-1	TRBJ2-1	-	CASSQDSLSYNEQFF	TGTGCCAGCAGCCAGGACAGCCTGTCCTACAATGAGCAGTTCTTC
-	TRBV2	TRBJ1-1	-	CASMSRSEAFF	TGTGCCAGCATGTCCCGATCGGAAGCTTTCTTT